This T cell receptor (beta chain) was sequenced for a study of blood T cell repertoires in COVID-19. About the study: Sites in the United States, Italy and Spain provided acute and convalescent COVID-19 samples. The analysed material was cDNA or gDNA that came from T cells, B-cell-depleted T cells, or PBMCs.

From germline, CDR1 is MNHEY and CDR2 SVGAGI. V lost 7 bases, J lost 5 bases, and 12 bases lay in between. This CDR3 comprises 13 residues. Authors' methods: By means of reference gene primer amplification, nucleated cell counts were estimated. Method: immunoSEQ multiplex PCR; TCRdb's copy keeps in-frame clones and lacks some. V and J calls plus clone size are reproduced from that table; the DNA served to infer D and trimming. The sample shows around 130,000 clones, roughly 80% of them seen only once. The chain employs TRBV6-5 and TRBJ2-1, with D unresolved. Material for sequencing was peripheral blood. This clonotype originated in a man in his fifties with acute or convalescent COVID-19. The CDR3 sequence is CASKVAANNEQFF. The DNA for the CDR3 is TGTGCCAGCAAGGTTGCGGCTAACAATGAGCAGTTCTTC.